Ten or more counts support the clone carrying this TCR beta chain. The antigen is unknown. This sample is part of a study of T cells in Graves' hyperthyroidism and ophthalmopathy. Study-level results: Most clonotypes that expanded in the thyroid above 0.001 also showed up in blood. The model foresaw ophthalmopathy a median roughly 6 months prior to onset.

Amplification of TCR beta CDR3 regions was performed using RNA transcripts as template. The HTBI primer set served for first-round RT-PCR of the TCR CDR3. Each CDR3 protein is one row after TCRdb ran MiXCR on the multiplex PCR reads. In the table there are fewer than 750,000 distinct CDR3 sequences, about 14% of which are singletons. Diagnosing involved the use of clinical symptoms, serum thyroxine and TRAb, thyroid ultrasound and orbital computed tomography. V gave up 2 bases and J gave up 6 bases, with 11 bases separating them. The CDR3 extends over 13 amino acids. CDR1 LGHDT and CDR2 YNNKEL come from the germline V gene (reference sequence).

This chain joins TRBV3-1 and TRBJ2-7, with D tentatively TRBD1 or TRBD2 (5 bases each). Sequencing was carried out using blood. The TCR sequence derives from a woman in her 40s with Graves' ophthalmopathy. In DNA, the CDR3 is TGTGCCAGCAGCCAATTTGGTGGGGGCGAGCAGTACTTC. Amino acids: CASSQFGGGEQYF.